These 6 T cell receptor beta chains were sequenced from one sample in a study of breast tumors, draining lymph nodes, adjacent tissues. Axillary draining lymph nodes of breast cancer patients supplied the node samples. TCRdb used MiXCR to reprocess the multiplex PCR reads, holding one entry per CDR3 protein. Found here are 200,000 to 250,000 distinct CDR3 sequences, roughly a third of them singletons; the top ten hold approximately 3.6%. The specimen sequenced was axillary lymph node tissue. The source is a female donor with breast cancer. Some clones in this sample may be carry-over from other donors' samples.

This clonotype was recorded at least ten times. This chain uses TRBV20-1 with TRBJ1-5, with a tentative D call TRBD1 (5 bases). The V and J ends lost 0 bases and 4 bases respectively, with 16 bases between them. In germline, CDR1 is DFQATT, CDR2 SNEGSKA (reference sequence). The CDR3 sequence is 16 residues long. The CDR3 protein is CSARDPRDGSNQPQHF. CDR3 nucleotides: TGCAGTGCTAGAGATCCCCGGGACGGATCTAATCAGCCCCAGCATTTT.

The genes are TRBV7-2 and TRBJ1-6, with a possible D match to TRBD1 (5 bases). Germline loops: CDR1 SGHTA, CDR2 FQGNSA. This CDR3 comprises 12 residues. The V and J ends lost 2 bases and 16 bases respectively, with 12 bases between them. The chain's CDR3 is CASSLRGNQLHF. CDR3 nucleotides: TGTGCCAGCAGCTTAAGGGGTAATCAGCTCCACTTT.

At least ten counts were recorded for this clonotype. The V call is TRBV7-2, the J call TRBJ2-7; 13 nucleotides agree with TRBD2. Germline lookup yields CDR1 SGHTA and CDR2 FQGNSA. CDR3 length equals 18 residues. Trimming at V came to 1 base and at J to 5 bases, leaving 11 bases not matched to a gene. The CDR3 spells CASSLGGLAGARGDEQYF. In DNA, the CDR3 is TGTGCCAGCAGCTTAGGCGGACTAGCGGGAGCTCGCGGAGACGAGCAGTACTTC.

As for this clonotype: A much more abundant neighbour one base away suggests this may be a read error. This chain links TRBV12-3 or TRBV12-4 with TRBJ1-2; D might be TRBD1 (5 bases). CDR3 length: 14 amino acids. V dropped 3 bases and J dropped 7 bases, with 15 bases sitting between them. DNA of the CDR3: TGTGCCAGCAGTTTCGTGGGGCGCTTGACTGGCTACACCTTC. Its protein is CASSFVGRLTGYTF.

As for this clonotype: A much larger clone lies a single base off, so this may be a read error. J is TRBJ2-7 and V is TRBV20-1; a weak D match, TRBD1 (5 bases). This CDR3 has 11 amino acids. Per germline, CDR1 DFQATT and CDR2 SNEGSKA (reference sequence). The CDR3 region is CSAQTVYEQSF. The CDR3 region has the DNA TGCAGTGCCCAGACAGTCTACGAGCAGTCCTTC.

About this clonotype itself: This may come from a read error, since a much larger clone is one base off. CDR3 in amino acids: CSAPRLTGLAYEQYF. CDR3 DNA: TGCAGTGCGCCGAGGCTAACGGGTCTAGCCTACGAGCAGTACTTC. V and J are TRBV20-1 and TRBJ2-7; D uncertain. CDR3 size: 15 residues. The ends were cut back, 6 bases at V and 2 bases at J, with 20 bases in the middle. Germline V gene lookup returns CDR1 DFQATT and CDR2 SNEGSKA (reference sequence).